This T cell receptor beta chain derives from a study of T cell repertoires in cytomegalovirus infection. Study details: Both recently identified HLA-C-restricted and well-studied HLA-B-restricted CMV epitopes were used in the study. Public TCR beta signatures indicated both CMV infection and matching HLA type. Points from the study as a whole: Clonotype analysis showed dominance of the ex vivo response by HLA-C-restricted CMV-specific TCR beta clonotypes. The study identified carriers of CMV plus the relevant HLA from cumulative public TCR beta family frequency.

The CDR3 runs 15 residues. Between the trimmed V and J ends, which lost 5 bases and 4 bases, there was a span of 15 bases. Germline V gives CDR1 SGHVT, CDR2 SQSDAQ. TCRdb re-called the reads through MiXCR, storing one row per CDR3 protein. The repertoire consists of roughly 500,000 distinct CDR3 sequences, with 33% occurring once and the leading ten covering 17%. A word on this clonotype: Its antigen remains unidentified.

This specimen consisted of cultured PBMCs, obtained from culture after CMV antigen stimulation. The TCR originated in a human donor in good health (CMV status not recorded). Some clones in this sample may be carry-over from other donors' samples. This chain joins TRBV7-4 and TRBJ2-1; D perhaps matches TRBD1 (6 bases). The CDR3 protein is CASSLWDTGYNEQFF. The CDR3 DNA is TGTGCCAGCAGCCTTTGGGACACGGGGTACAATGAGCAGTTCTTC.